A single sample gave rise to the 30 T cell receptor beta chains below, sequenced in a study of T cells after yellow fever vaccination. TCRdb processed the 5' RACE reads anew with MiXCR; each CDR3 protein has one entry. This table holds about 340,000 distinct CDR3 sequences, roughly 9.4% found once. Sequenced material: PBMCs, taken on the day of the first yellow fever vaccination. The receptor source for this set is a man younger than 35 who received the YFV17D yellow fever vaccine.

This clonotype was seen a handful of times. The chain recombines TRBV10-3 with TRBJ1-4; D remains ambiguous. There are 13 residues in the CDR3. In germline, CDR1 is ENHRY, CDR2 SYGVKD. The V gene lost 2 bases and the J gene lost 7 bases, with 8 bases spanning the gap. The CDR3 loop reads CAISEGQPEKLFF. The CDR3 nucleotides read TGTGCCATCAGTGAGGGTCAGCCTGAAAAACTGTTTTTT.

The chain joins TRBV6-1 to TRBJ2-7; no clear D. V lost 4 bases and J lost 2, with 9 bases in between. The CDR3 consists of 13 residues. The V gene's germline CDR1 is MNHNS and CDR2 SASEGT. This chain's CDR3 is CASSAPGAYEQYV. The CDR3 DNA reads as TGTGCCAGCAGTGCCCCAGGAGCCTACGAGCAGTACGTC.

Concerning this clonotype itself: With a much larger clone just one base away, this may be a read error. The CDR3 here is CTSSLVLQRGGYEQFF. CDR3 nucleotide sequence: TGTACCAGCAGCTTAGTTCTCCAGCGGGGTGGGTATGAGCAGTTCTTC. This sequence joins TRBV7-2 and TRBJ2-1; 7 bases match TRBD2. Losses at the gene ends were 1 base for V and 8 bases for J; bases not matched to a gene: 11. Per germline, CDR1 SGHTA and CDR2 FQGNSA. This CDR3 is built from 16 residues.

This clonotype was counted between two and nine times. The J gene is TRBJ1-5, the V gene TRBV29-1; D perhaps matches TRBD1 (5 bases). Germline loops: CDR1 SQVTM, CDR2 ANQGSEA. The CDR3 runs to 13 residues. V shed 4 bases and J shed 3 bases, with 10 bases lying between them. The CDR3 coding sequence is TGCAGCGTTGGGGGGACGGTCAATCAGCCCCAGCATTTT. This translates into CSVGGTVNQPQHF. The full variable domain, completed using reference TRBV29-1 and TRBJ1-5, is SAVISQKPSRDICQRGTSLTIQCQVDSQVTMMFWYRQQPGQSLTLIATANQGSEATYESGFVIDKFPISRPNLTFSTLTVSNMSPEDSSIYLCSVGGTVNQPQHFGDGTRLSIL.

The rearrangement links TRBV6-5 to TRBJ1-2, with D perhaps TRBD1 (5 bases). The CDR3 has 13 amino acids. Germline values: CDR1 MNHEY, CDR2 SVGAGI. With 1 base removed from V and 3 bases from J, the gap between germline ends came to 6 bases. The CDR3 loop reads CASSYLGDYGYTF. In DNA, the CDR3 is TGTGCCAGCAGTTACTTGGGGGACTATGGCTACACCTTC.

This chain joins TRBV30 and TRBJ2-7; weak D call: TRBD1 (5 bases). V gave up 0 bases and J gave up 5 bases, with 11 bases separating them. CDR3 length equals 13 residues. Germline CDR1 and CDR2: GTSNPN and SVGIG (reference sequence). The CDR3 DNA sequence: TGTGCCTGGAGTGTAACCGACAGCAACGAGCAGTACTTC. This translates into CAWSVTDSNEQYF. Using reference TRBV30 and TRBJ2-7 for the parts outside the CDR3, the full variable domain is SQTIHQWPATLVQPVGSPLSLECTVEGTSNPNLYWYRQAAGRGLQLLFYSVGIGQISSEVPQNLSASRPQDRQFILSSKKLLLSDSGFYLCAWSVTDSNEQYFGPGTRLTVT.

This clonotype was recorded many times. This chain joins TRBV3-1 and TRBJ1-2, with a weak D call TRBD1 (6 bases). Trimming removed 7 bases at V and 3 bases at J, with 12 bases between. Per the germline V gene, CDR1 is LGHDT and CDR2 is YNNKEL (reference sequence). The CDR3 extends over 13 amino acids. The CDR3 region has the DNA TGTGCCAGCAATCCGGGACACGACTATGGCTACACCTTC. It specifies CASNPGHDYGYTF.

In this sample, this clonotype turned up a few times. The chain couples TRBV5-4 to TRBJ2-4; unclear D gene. V lost 0 bases, J lost 0 bases, and 13 bases lay in between. This CDR3 has 17 amino acids. The germline CDR1 and CDR2 sequences are SGHNT and YYREEE (reference sequence). DNA of the CDR3: TGTGCCAGCAGCTTGGTAGTCGACTCGATAGCCAAAAACATTCAGTACTTC. Translating it yields CASSLVVDSIAKNIQYF.

This clonotype was seen more than once but under ten times. The chain combines TRBV20-1 with TRBJ2-5; 7 bases fit TRBD2. After removal of 6 bases from V and 5 bases from J, the junction contained 9 bases not matched to a gene. The CDR3 sequence is 13 residues long. CDR1 and CDR2 (germline): DFQATT, SNEGSKA (reference sequence). The DNA of the CDR3 is TGCAGTGCGCCGCGGGGGAGGTTCGAGACCCAGTACTTC. Protein sequence: CSAPRGRFETQYF.

This chain connects TRBV4-1 to TRBJ2-2; a possible D gene is TRBD2 (5 bases). CDR3 size: 14 residues. V lost 5 bases to trimming and J lost 7 bases, with 14 bases between them. Per the germline V gene, CDR1 is MGHRA and CDR2 is YSYEKL. The DNA for the CDR3 is TGCGCCAGCAGCTCTTCCCTCGGGGTCGGGGAGCTGTTTTTT. Its translation is CASSSSLGVGELFF.

This clonotype came up a few times. The chain employs TRBV20-1 and TRBJ2-3, with 11 nucleotides matching TRBD1. Trimming cost V 8 bases and J 5 bases; bases outside gene matches: 12. Looked up from germline, CDR1 is DFQATT and CDR2 is SNEGSKA (reference sequence). This CDR3 is 15 amino acids long. CDR3 sequence reads: CSPLGGTGGEDTQYF. DNA of the CDR3: TGCAGTCCCCTGGGAGGGACAGGGGGAGAAGATACGCAGTATTTT.

The chain combines TRBV29-1 with TRBJ1-1; D uncertain. Germline V gene sequence: CDR1 SQVTM, CDR2 ANQGSEA. The length of the CDR3 is 13 residues. The ends were cut back, 4 bases at V and 5 bases at J, with 14 bases in the middle. The CDR3 coding sequence is TGCAGCGTTGTCGGACGGCGGTTGACTGAAGCTTTCTTT. Its protein product is CSVVGRRLTEAFF. Variable domain in full (rest from reference TRBV29-1 and TRBJ1-1): SAVISQKPSRDICQRGTSLTIQCQVDSQVTMMFWYRQQPGQSLTLIATANQGSEATYESGFVIDKFPISRPNLTFSTLTVSNMSPEDSSIYLCSVVGRRLTEAFFGQGTRLTVV.

This clonotype was recorded a few times. This chain uses TRBV20-1 with TRBJ1-1; D is undetermined. CDR1 and CDR2 from the germline V gene are DFQATT and SNEGSKA (reference sequence). The CDR3 extends over 12 amino acids. The V end was cut by 2 bases, the J end by 2 bases, with 6 bases between. Here the CDR3 reads CSARWHNTEAFF. The DNA for the CDR3 is TGCAGTGCTAGATGGCACAACACTGAAGCTTTCTTT.

This clonotype was counted between two and nine times. The V and J genes are TRBV7-8 and TRBJ2-1; D unresolved. In germline, CDR1 is SGHVS, CDR2 FQNEAQ. The CDR3 covers 13 residues. The germline V and J ends were trimmed by 6 bases and 8 bases, with 14 bases remaining between them. The CDR3 coding sequence is TGTGCCAGCAGTTACGACCGGAGAGATGAGCAGTTCTTC. This encodes CASSYDRRDEQFF. The full variable domain, completed using reference TRBV7-8 and TRBJ2-1, is GAGVSQSPRYKVAKRGQDVALRCDPISGHVSLFWYQQALGQGPEFLTYFQNEAQLDKSGLPSDRFFAERPEGSVSTLKIQRTQQEDSAVYLCASSYDRRDEQFFGPGTRLTVL.

Only a few counts were recorded for this clonotype. This chain uses TRBV5-1 with TRBJ2-5; possibly TRBD2 for D (5 bases). The CDR3 spans 13 residues. V lost 5 bases and J lost 5, with 13 bases in between. Germline V gene data show CDR1 as SGHRS and CDR2 as YFSETQ. DNA for the CDR3: TGCGCCAGCAGGCCGGCGGGTGGGGAGACCCAGTACTTC. Protein sequence: CASRPAGGETQYF.

At least ten counts were recorded for this clonotype. This chain uses TRBV19 with TRBJ1-2; the match to TRBD1 covers 7 bases. CDR3 length equals 14 residues. Trimming took 5 bases from V and 7 from J; bases not matched to a gene: 10. Germline CDR1 is LNHDA and CDR2 is SQIVND (reference sequence). The CDR3 region is CASSVTGSPPGYTF. The DNA of the CDR3 is TGTGCCAGTAGTGTGACAGGGAGTCCTCCTGGCTACACCTTC. The full variable domain, with the rest looked up from reference TRBV19 and TRBJ1-2, is DGGITQSPKYLFRKEGQNVTLSCEQNLNHDAMYWYRQDPGQGLRLIYYSQIVNDFQKGDIAEGYSVSREKKESFPLTVTSAQKNPTAFYLCASSVTGSPPGYTFGSGTRLTVV.

In its sample, this clonotype was seen a few times. The V and J genes are TRBV6-5 and TRBJ1-1; tentative D call: TRBD1 (5 bases). CDR1 and CDR2 (germline): MNHEY, SVGAGI. The CDR3 length is 14 residues. Trimming removed 0 bases from V and 6 bases from J, with 11 bases in between. CDR3 sequence: CASSYSRGAAEAFF. The DNA of the CDR3 is TGTGCCAGCAGTTACTCGAGGGGCGCGGCTGAAGCTTTCTTT.

The chain has TRBV28 and TRBJ2-7; D remains ambiguous. V was pared by 6 bases and J by 3 bases, with 9 bases between. The CDR3 spans 12 residues. CDR1 and CDR2 from the germline V gene are MDHEN and SYDVKM. CDR3 DNA sequence: TGTGCCAGCAGCAAAAAGGGCTACGAGCAGTACGTC. It translates to CASSKKGYEQYV.

V usage is TRBV5-1 and J usage is TRBJ2-7; no definite D call. Trimming removed 3 bases from V and 2 bases from J, with 18 bases in between. This CDR3 is built from 16 residues. Germline V lookup: CDR1 SGHRS, CDR2 YFSETQ. DNA for the CDR3: TGCGCCAGCAGCTCTCCGGAAACCCAAACAACCTACGAGCAGTACTTC. It translates to CASSSPETQTTYEQYF.

In this sample, this clonotype turned up a few times. CDR3 amino acids: CASSRGPYEQYF. The CDR3 nucleotides read TGTGCCAGCAGCCGGGGCCCCTACGAGCAGTACTTC. The chain uses TRBV7-2 and TRBJ2-7; D could derive from TRBD1 or TRBD2 (5 bases each). This CDR3 contains 12 residues. V was pared by 5 bases and J by 2 bases, with 7 bases between. Looked up from germline, CDR1 is SGHTA and CDR2 is FQGNSA.

This sequence joins TRBV12-3 or TRBV12-4 and TRBJ1-2; 8 bases are a match to TRBD1. The CDR3 has 15 amino acids. The junction had 13 bases not matched to a gene; V was cut back by 8 bases and J by 5 bases. This CDR3 reads CASGTGGAYSYGYTF. In DNA, the CDR3 is TGTGCCAGCGGTACAGGGGGGGCATACAGTTATGGCTACACCTTC.

The chain combines TRBV7-2 with TRBJ1-4; 7 bases align to TRBD1. The CDR3 has 14 residues. Germline V gene data show CDR1 as SGHTA and CDR2 as FQGNSA. The V gene end was trimmed by 5 bases and the J gene end by 6 bases; junction bases not matched to a gene: 6. The chain's CDR3 is CASSPRQGHEKLFF. CDR3 in DNA: TGTGCCAGCAGCCCGAGACAGGGTCATGAAAAACTGTTTTTT.

This clonotype was found a few times. The chain is built from TRBV5-1 and TRBJ2-3; D may be TRBD1 (5 bases). Germline V gene sequence: CDR1 SGHRS, CDR2 YFSETQ. The CDR3 is made up of 15 amino acids. V was pared by 4 bases and J by 0 bases, with 12 bases between. The CDR3 spells CASSTQTASTDTQYF. CDR3 nucleotides: TGCGCCAGCAGCACCCAGACAGCTAGCACAGATACGCAGTATTTT.

This clonotype was observed a handful of times. The chain is built from TRBV23-1 and TRBJ2-7, with D hard to call. TRBV23-1 is placed among ORFs of uncertain function. The germline V and J ends were trimmed by 11 bases and 1 base, with 15 bases remaining between them. The CDR3 runs 13 residues. The CDR3 DNA sequence: TGCGCCGGTCCGACAACAGTATCCTACGAGCAGTACGTC. Its translation is CAGPTTVSYEQYV.

This clonotype was detected a few times. In nucleotides, the CDR3 is TGTGCCAGCTCACCACGGGGGGGCCTCGATGAGCAGTTCTTC. Residues: CASSPRGGLDEQFF. This sequence joins TRBV18 and TRBJ2-1; maybe TRBD2 (7 bases). The CDR3 runs to 14 residues. V lost 1 base to trimming and J lost 8 bases, with 12 bases between them. The germline V gene has CDR1 KGHSH and CDR2 LQKENI.

J is TRBJ1-6 and V is TRBV5-1; tentative D call: TRBD1 (6 bases). Germline CDR1 SGHRS, CDR2 YFSETQ. This CDR3 contains 15 residues. V gave up 5 bases and J gave up 10 bases, with 19 bases separating them. In DNA form, the CDR3 reads TGCGCCAGCAGATTTTTGCCAGGGGATGGGTCACCCCTCCACTTT. This translates into CASRFLPGDGSPLHF.

This sequence joins TRBV19 and TRBJ2-1; 13 bases line up with TRBD2. The CDR3 has 18 residues. Germline V gene sequence: CDR1 LNHDA, CDR2 SQIVND (reference sequence). J lost 0 bases, V lost 5 bases, and 7 bases had no gene match. DNA of the CDR3: TGTGCCAGTAGTGGACTAGCGGGGGCCTCGAGCTCCTACAATGAGCAGTTCTTC. Its protein is CASSGLAGASSSYNEQFF. Supplemented by reference TRBV19 and TRBJ2-1, the full variable domain reads DGGITQSPKYLFRKEGQNVTLSCEQNLNHDAMYWYRQDPGQGLRLIYYSQIVNDFQKGDIAEGYSVSREKKESFPLTVTSAQKNPTAFYLCASSGLAGASSSYNEQFFGPGTRLTVL.

This clonotype was found many times. The chain recombines TRBV4-3 with TRBJ2-3; 9 nucleotides line up with TRBD2. This CDR3 has 14 amino acids. Germline V CDR1 and CDR2: LGHNA, YSLEER. The trim removed 4 bases at V and 2 bases at J, leaving 1 base unmatched. CDR3 in amino acids: CASSRLADTDTQYF. The DNA for the CDR3 is TGCGCCAGCAGCCGACTAGCGGACACAGATACGCAGTATTTT.

This clonotype was counted a few times. The chain employs TRBV27 and TRBJ2-2; the D is unclear. CDR3 length equals 13 residues. CDR1 and CDR2 from the germline V gene are MNHEY and SMNVEV (reference sequence). Deletions cut 7 bases from V and 2 bases from J, with 8 bases between. CDR3 residues: CASKSHNTGELFF. CDR3 in DNA: TGTGCCAGCAAAAGCCATAACACCGGGGAGCTGTTTTTT.

This sequence joins TRBV7-2 and TRBJ2-7; 8 nucleotides align to TRBD1. There are 15 residues in the CDR3. Germline V gene lookup returns CDR1 SGHTA and CDR2 FQGNSA. The V segment lost 3 bases and the J segment 4 bases; nucleotides outside the gene matches: 8. The CDR3: CASSLIDRGGYEQYF. DNA for the CDR3: TGTGCCAGCAGCTTGATAGACAGGGGAGGATACGAGCAGTACTTC.